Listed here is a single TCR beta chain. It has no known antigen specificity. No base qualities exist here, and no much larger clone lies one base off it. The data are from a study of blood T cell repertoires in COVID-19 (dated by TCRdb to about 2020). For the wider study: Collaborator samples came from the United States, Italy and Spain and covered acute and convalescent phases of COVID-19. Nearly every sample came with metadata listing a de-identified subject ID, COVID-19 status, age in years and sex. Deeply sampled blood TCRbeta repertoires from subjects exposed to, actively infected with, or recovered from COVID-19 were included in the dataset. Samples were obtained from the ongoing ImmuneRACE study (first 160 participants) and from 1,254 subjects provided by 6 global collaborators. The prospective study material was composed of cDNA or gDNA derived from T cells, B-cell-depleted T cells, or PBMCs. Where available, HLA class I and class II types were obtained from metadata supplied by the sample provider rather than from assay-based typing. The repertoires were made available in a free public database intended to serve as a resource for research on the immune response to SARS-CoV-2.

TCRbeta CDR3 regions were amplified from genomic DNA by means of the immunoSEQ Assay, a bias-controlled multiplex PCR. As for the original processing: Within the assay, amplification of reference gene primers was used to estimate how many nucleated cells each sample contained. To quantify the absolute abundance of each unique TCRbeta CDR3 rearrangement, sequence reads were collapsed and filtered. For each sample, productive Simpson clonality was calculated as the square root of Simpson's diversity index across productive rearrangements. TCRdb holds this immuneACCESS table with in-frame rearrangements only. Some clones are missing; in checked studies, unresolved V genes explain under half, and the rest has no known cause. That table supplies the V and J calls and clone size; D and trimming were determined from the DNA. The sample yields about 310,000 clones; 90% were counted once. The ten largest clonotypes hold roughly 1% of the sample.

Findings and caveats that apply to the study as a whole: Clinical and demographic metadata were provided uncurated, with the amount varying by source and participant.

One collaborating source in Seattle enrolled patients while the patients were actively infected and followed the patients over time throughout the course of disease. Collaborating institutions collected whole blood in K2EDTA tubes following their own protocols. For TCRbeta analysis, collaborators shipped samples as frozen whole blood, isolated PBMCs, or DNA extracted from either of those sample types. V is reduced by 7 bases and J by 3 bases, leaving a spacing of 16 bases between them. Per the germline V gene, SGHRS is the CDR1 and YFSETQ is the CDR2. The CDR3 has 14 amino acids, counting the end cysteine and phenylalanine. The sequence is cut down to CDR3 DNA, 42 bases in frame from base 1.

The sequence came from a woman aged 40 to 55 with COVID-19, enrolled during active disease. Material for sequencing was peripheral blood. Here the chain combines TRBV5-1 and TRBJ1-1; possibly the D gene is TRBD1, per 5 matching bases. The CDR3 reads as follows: CASAFGRGDTEAFF. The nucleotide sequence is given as TGCGCCAGCGCTTTTGGCCGGGGGGACACTGAAGCTTTCTTT.